The 29 T cell receptor beta chains listed next were all sequenced from one sample in a study of CD8 T cells in Susac syndrome. Reverse transcription of roughly 0.45 to 1 ug RNA used random hexamers. MiXCR, run by TCRdb on the immunoSEQ multiplex PCR reads, gives a single entry per CDR3 protein. The table includes over 150,000 distinct CDR3 sequences, over 90% detected once. Sequences were obtained from CD4+ T cells from PBMCs. The receptors derive from a human donor with Susac syndrome.

The chain recombines TRBV29-1 with TRBJ1-1; D uncertain. The CDR3 contains 12 residues. Germline CDR1 and CDR2: SQVTM and ANQGSEA. V was cut by 4 bases and J by 1 base, with 7 bases left in between. The CDR3 here is CSVGSANTEAFF. The CDR3, as DNA: TGCAGCGTTGGTAGTGCGAACACTGAAGCTTTCTTT.

The chain combines TRBV29-1 with TRBJ1-2; the match to TRBD1 covers 8 bases. Germline values: CDR1 SQVTM, CDR2 ANQGSEA. The CDR3 is 14 amino acids. The V and J ends lost 1 base and 10 bases, in that order; junction bases with no gene match: 11. Written as DNA, the CDR3 is TGCAGCGTTGAAGGTCCGGGACAGGTCTCCTACTACACCTTC. Protein product: CSVEGPGQVSYYTF.

This chain links TRBV5-1 with TRBJ2-1; 7 bases match TRBD2. After removal of 4 bases from V and 4 bases from J, the junction contained 8 bases not matched to a gene. Germline values: CDR1 SGHRS, CDR2 YFSETQ. The CDR3 loop spans 15 amino acids. The CDR3 DNA reads as TGCGCCAGCAGCCCCTGGGAGGGGAGATACAATGAGCAGTTCTTC. This encodes CASSPWEGRYNEQFF.

The chain is built from TRBV2 and TRBJ2-1, with 10 bases fitting TRBD2. The V gene's germline CDR1 is SNHLY and CDR2 FYNNEI. The CDR3 loop spans 14 amino acids. Trimming cost V 6 bases and J 7 bases; bases outside gene matches: 6. CDR3 sequence reads: CASRPSGRENEQFF. CDR3 nucleotides: TGTGCCAGCAGGCCTAGCGGGAGAGAGAATGAGCAGTTCTTC.

The chain combines TRBV6-2 or TRBV6-3 with TRBJ2-5, with a possible D match to TRBD1 (5 bases). Deletions cut 6 bases from V and 4 bases from J, with 15 bases between. The CDR3 consists of 14 residues. Germline V gives CDR1 MNHEY, CDR2 SVGEGT. The DNA of the CDR3 is TGTGCCAGCAGCCACCAGGGAATCCGAGAGACCCAGTACTTC. Amino acid sequence: CASSHQGIRETQYF.

The chain joins TRBV29-1 to TRBJ1-2, with TRBD1 as a possible D gene (5 bases). CDR3 length: 11 residues. CDR1 is SQVTM and CDR2 is ANQGSEA in the germline V gene. The V end was cut by 4 bases, the J end by 6 bases, with 9 bases between. In DNA form, the CDR3 reads TGCAGCGTTGGGGCAGGGAATGGCTACACCTTC. The encoded protein is CSVGAGNGYTF.

This clonotype showed up just once. This rearrangement joins TRBV6-6 to TRBJ1-1, with TRBD1 matching over 8 bases. The trim removed 5 bases at V and 3 bases at J, leaving 5 bases unmatched. Looked up from germline, CDR1 is MNHNY and CDR2 is SVGAGI (reference sequence). The CDR3 sequence is 14 residues long. CDR3 bases: TGTGCCAGCAGTGCCAGGGGGCGCGACACTGAAGCTTTCTTT. Its translation is CASSARGRDTEAFF.

V and J are TRBV12-5 and TRBJ2-7; D may be TRBD2 (5 bases). The V end was cut by 1 base, the J end by 3 bases, with 13 bases between. The CDR3 runs to 15 residues. From germline, CDR1 is LGHNT and CDR2 FRNRAP. CDR3 nucleotide sequence: TGTGCTAGTGGTTTGGGACGGGCCGGGAACTACGAGCAGTACTTC. Translation gives CASGLGRAGNYEQYF.

For this clonotype: One junction end does not reproduce the germline sequence, and a read error may be involved. The chain joins TRBV7-7 to TRBJ2-1; 9 bases fit TRBD2. CDR3 length equals 16 residues. Looked up from germline, CDR1 is SSHAT and CDR2 is FNYEAQ (reference sequence). The CDR3 bases are TGTGCTAGCAGCCCTCCGGGTAGCGGGGGAAAAAATGAGCAGTTCTTC. Its protein product is CASSPPGSGGKNEQFF. The full variable domain, rest sourced from reference TRBV7-7 and TRBJ2-1, is GAGVSQSPRYKVTKRGQDVTLRCDPISSHATLYWYQQALGQGPEFLTYFNYEAQPDKSGLPSDRFSAERPEGSISTLTIQRTEQRDSAMYRCASSPPGSGGKNEQFFGPGTRLTVL.

V and J are TRBV20-1 and TRBJ1-1; D is unclear. Germline V gene sequence: CDR1 DFQATT, CDR2 SNEGSKA (reference sequence). V was clipped by 3 bases and J by 7 bases, with 15 bases between them. The CDR3 runs to 13 residues. The CDR3 bases are TGCAGTGCTAGGGATCCAGTTAAGAATGAAGCTTTCTTT. Amino acid sequence: CSARDPVKNEAFF.

The CDR3 is CASSIDSTVLNSPLHF. As DNA, the CDR3 is TGTGCCAGTAGTATAGATTCGACAGTTCTTAATTCACCCCTCCACTTT. V and J are TRBV19 and TRBJ1-6; tentatively, D is TRBD1 (5 bases). Looked up from germline, CDR1 is LNHDA and CDR2 is SQIVND (reference sequence). This CDR3 is 16 amino acids long. The V gene lost 0 bases and the J gene lost 6 bases, with 12 bases spanning the gap.

This chain connects TRBV30 to TRBJ1-5, with TRBD1 as a possible D gene (6 bases). The CDR3 covers 13 residues. Trimming shortened V by 2 bases and J by 7 bases, and 12 bases separated the two germline ends. CDR1 GTSNPN and CDR2 SVGIG come from the germline V gene (reference sequence). Here the CDR3 reads CAWSRGGGQPQHF. DNA for the CDR3: TGTGCCTGGAGTAGAGGGGGTGGACAGCCCCAGCATTTT.

The chain links TRBV5-1 to TRBJ1-1, with D possibly TRBD1 on 6 matching bases. Germline V lookup: CDR1 SGHRS, CDR2 YFSETQ. CDR3 length equals 14 residues. V was trimmed by 7 bases and J by 3 bases, leaving 16 bases between them. The CDR3 here is CASALGGQDTEAFF. DNA of the CDR3: TGCGCCAGCGCTCTGGGGGGGCAGGACACTGAAGCTTTCTTT.

The chain employs TRBV19 and TRBJ2-2, with TRBD1 matching 7 bases. This CDR3 has 16 residues. V was clipped by 3 bases and J by 3 bases; unmatched bases: 7. Germline assignment: CDR1 LNHDA and CDR2 SQIVND (reference sequence). CDR3 protein: CASSINRGADTGELFF. DNA of the CDR3: TGTGCCAGTAGTATCAACAGGGGAGCTGACACCGGGGAGCTGTTTTTT.

This chain uses TRBV18 with TRBJ1-4, with a weak D call TRBD1 (6 bases). Trimming removed 3 bases at V and 5 bases at J, with 16 bases between. Per germline, CDR1 KGHSH and CDR2 LQKENI. The CDR3 consists of 16 residues. The CDR3 reads CASSPLQGQVNEKLFF. CDR3 nucleotide sequence: TGTGCCAGCTCACCCCTCCAGGGACAAGTCAATGAAAAACTGTTTTTT.

The rearrangement joins TRBV18 to TRBJ1-2, with TRBD1 identical over 10 bases. This CDR3 region has 15 residues. Germline assignment: CDR1 KGHSH and CDR2 LQKENI. Trimming cost V 3 bases and J 5 bases; bases outside gene matches: 6. CDR3: CASSPDLGQGYGYTF. CDR3 DNA sequence: TGTGCCAGCTCACCCGACCTGGGACAGGGGTATGGCTACACCTTC.

The chain links TRBV24-1 to TRBJ2-1, with a weak D call TRBD2 (6 bases). V was trimmed by 9 bases and J by 5 bases, leaving 16 bases between them. CDR3 length: 14 amino acids. Germline V gene lookup returns CDR1 KGHDR and CDR2 SFDVKD. The CDR3: CATRKSGQDNEQFF. CDR3 in DNA: TGTGCCACCCGAAAAAGCGGGCAGGACAATGAGCAGTTCTTC.

The table lists this clonotype with a count of one. CDR3 DNA sequence: TGTGCCAGCAGCTCATGGGCCGGGAGCTCCTACAATGAGCAGTTCTTC. Translated, it gives CASSSWAGSSYNEQFF. This chain joins TRBV3-1 and TRBJ2-1, with TRBD2 as a possible D gene (6 bases). The germline V gene has CDR1 LGHDT and CDR2 YNNKEL (reference sequence). The germline V and J ends were trimmed by 5 bases and 0 bases, with 14 bases remaining between them. The CDR3 has 16 amino acids.

CDR3 region: CSVGGRSSTDTQYF. In DNA, the CDR3 is TGCAGCGTGGGCGGGAGGTCTAGCACAGATACGCAGTATTTT. This chain links TRBV29-1 with TRBJ2-3; the match to TRBD2 covers 8 bases. The CDR3 loop spans 14 amino acids. Germline values: CDR1 SQVTM, CDR2 ANQGSEA. Losses at the gene ends were 6 bases for V and 0 bases for J; bases not matched to a gene: 5.

This chain uses TRBV29-1 with TRBJ1-1, with no clear D. There are 16 residues in the CDR3. V lost 0 bases and J lost 0, with 14 bases in between. From germline, CDR1 is SQVTM and CDR2 ANQGSEA. The CDR3, as DNA: TGCAGCGTTGAAGATCTTGGTTCTTCCATGAACACTGAAGCTTTCTTT. It translates to CSVEDLGSSMNTEAFF.

The chain is built from TRBV20-1 and TRBJ1-1; D is undetermined. This CDR3 has 12 residues. CDR1 is DFQATT and CDR2 is SNEGSKA in the germline V gene (reference sequence). V lost 3 bases to trimming and J lost 1 base, with 6 bases between them. Here the CDR3 reads CSASTENTEAFF. CDR3 in DNA: TGCAGTGCTAGTACAGAGAACACTGAAGCTTTCTTT.

This chain links TRBV13 with TRBJ1-2, with D possibly TRBD1 on 6 matching bases. V shed 5 bases and J shed 8 bases, with 18 bases lying between them. The CDR3 contains 14 residues. Germline CDR1 reads PRHDT; CDR2 reads FYEKMQ (reference sequence). The CDR3 nucleotides read TGTGCCAGCAGCACCACGTGGGGGGCGCGGGGCTACACCTTC. Translation: CASSTTWGARGYTF.

V is TRBV5-1 and J is TRBJ1-1, with a weak D call TRBD1 (5 bases). Germline CDR1 and CDR2: SGHRS and YFSETQ. Trimming pared 4 bases from V and 3 bases from J, leaving 13 bases between. This CDR3 region has 14 residues. CDR3 DNA sequence: TGCGCCAGCAGCGCGACCGGGGCTTACACTGAAGCTTTCTTT. Translating it yields CASSATGAYTEAFF.

The chain carries TRBV10-3 and TRBJ2-3; 7 bases are shared with TRBD1. There are 16 residues in the CDR3. Germline V gene lookup returns CDR1 ENHRY and CDR2 SYGVKD. The ends lost 10 bases at V and 0 bases at J; junction bases unmatched: 13. CDR3 residues: CATSVGQDPSTDTQYF. The CDR3 coding sequence is TGTGCCACCAGCGTTGGACAGGACCCTAGCACAGATACGCAGTATTTT.

The chain uses TRBV6-5 and TRBJ1-5, with 7 bases matching TRBD1. The CDR3 runs 15 residues. V lost 6 bases and J lost 3; bases outside the gene matches: 8. Per germline, CDR1 MNHEY and CDR2 SVGAGI. The CDR3 reads CASSRTGDVNQPQHF. CDR3 nucleotide sequence: TGTGCCAGCAGCCGCACAGGGGATGTCAATCAGCCCCAGCATTTT.

The rearrangement uses TRBV20-1 and TRBJ2-1, with 7 nucleotides matching TRBD2. The CDR3 spans 15 residues. V was pared by 0 bases and J by 1 base, with 3 bases of the junction left unmatched. The germline V gene has CDR1 DFQATT and CDR2 SNEGSKA (reference sequence). CDR3 DNA sequence: TGCAGTGCTAGAGATGGCGGGGGTTCCTACAATGAGCAGTTCTTC. Protein: CSARDGGGSYNEQFF.

This chain links TRBV28 with TRBJ2-3; 9 bases are a match to TRBD1. CDR3 length equals 15 residues. CDR1 and CDR2 from the germline V gene are MDHEN and SYDVKM. V trimming: 7 bases; J trimming: 3 bases; junction bases outside the gene matches: 8. The CDR3: CASNLGTGWTDTQYF. CDR3 in DNA: TGTGCCAGCAACCTAGGGACAGGGTGGACAGATACGCAGTATTTT.

This clonotype was recorded once. The J gene is TRBJ1-5, the V gene TRBV12-3 or TRBV12-4; the D is unclear. This CDR3 spans 15 amino acids. V was clipped by 1 base and J by 6 bases, with 13 bases between them. The CDR3 reads CASSLVQHGSQPQHF. CDR3 DNA: TGTGCCAGCAGTTTAGTCCAACATGGATCTCAGCCCCAGCATTTT.

The chain recombines TRBV2 with TRBJ2-7, with a weak D call TRBD2 (6 bases). The CDR3 sequence is 12 residues long. CDR1 SNHLY and CDR2 FYNNEI come from the germline V gene. Trimming pared 8 bases from V and 4 bases from J, leaving 12 bases between. CDR3: CASGTQRYEQYF. CDR3 DNA sequence: TGTGCCAGCGGGACTCAGCGGTACGAGCAGTACTTC.